The T cell receptor beta chain under discussion was sequenced for a study of blood T cell repertoires in COVID-19. In germline, CDR1 is SGHTA, CDR2 FQGNSA. This CDR3 is built from 13 residues. Trimming took 5 bases from V and 4 from J, leaving 11 bases between them. Clones were sequenced by immunoSEQ multiplex PCR, and TCRdb holds only the in-frame ones, with some missing. The repertoire holds about 270,000 clones, with around 90% as singletons. During active infection, Seattle patients enrolled and were then monitored through disease. The genes are TRBV7-2 and TRBJ1-2, with unresolved D. The source is a person aged 18 to 35 with COVID-19, enrolled during active disease. The sample taken for sequencing was peripheral blood. CDR3 DNA: TGTGCCAGCAGCGCAGGTCAGGCCTATGGCTACACCTTC. This sequence encodes CASSAGQAYGYTF.